Described below is a single T cell receptor (beta chain) sequence and its context. This entry comes from a study of blood T cell repertoires in COVID-19. CDR1 is SQVTM and CDR2 is ANQGSEA in the germline V gene. V shed 8 bases, J shed 3 bases, and the junction held 10 bases outside the gene matches. The CDR3 spans 14 residues. Profiling relied on immunoSEQ multiplex PCR, and the TCRdb table lists in-frame clones only, not all of them. The table lists approximately 270,000 clones, 86% of them singletons. Specimen: peripheral blood. The clonotype comes from a man in his forties with active or convalescent COVID-19. This sequence joins TRBV29-1 and TRBJ2-3; 8 bases align to TRBD1. CDR3 loop: CSPGTGQLTDTQYF. The CDR3 coding sequence is TGCAGCCCTGGGACAGGCCAACTGACAGATACGCAGTATTTT.